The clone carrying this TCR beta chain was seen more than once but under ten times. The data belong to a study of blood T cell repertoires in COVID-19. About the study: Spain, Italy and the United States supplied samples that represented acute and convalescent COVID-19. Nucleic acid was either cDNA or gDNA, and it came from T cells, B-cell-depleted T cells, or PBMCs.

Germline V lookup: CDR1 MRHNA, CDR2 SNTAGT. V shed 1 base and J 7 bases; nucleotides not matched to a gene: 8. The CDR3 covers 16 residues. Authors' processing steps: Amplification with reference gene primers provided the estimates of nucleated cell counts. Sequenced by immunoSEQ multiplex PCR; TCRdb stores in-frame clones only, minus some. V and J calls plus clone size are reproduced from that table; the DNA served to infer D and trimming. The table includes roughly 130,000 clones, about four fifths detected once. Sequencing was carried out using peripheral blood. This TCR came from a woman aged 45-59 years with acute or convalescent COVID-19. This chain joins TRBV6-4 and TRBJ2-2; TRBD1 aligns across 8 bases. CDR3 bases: TGTGCCAGCAGTGACTTCGACAGGGGTGAGGTCGGGGAGCTGTTTTTT. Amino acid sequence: CASSDFDRGEVGELFF.